The TCR beta chain under discussion was sequenced for a study of cytomegalovirus exposure and HLA in healthy donors. Study-level results: HLA alleles were associated with 15,000 to 20,000 TCR beta sequences in a later analysis at 0.05 false discovery rate. Immune exposure was documented only through CMV serostatus.

This clone showed up just a few times. Its specificity is not known. Primers for the PCR totalled 60 Vbeta and 13 Jbeta. Source study methods: The count from a later analysis was about 80 million unique TCR beta chains, 9 million to 12 million of them shared. This table comes from immunoSEQ multiplex PCR, and its TCRdb copy is limited to in-frame clones, with some not included. D and trimming were read from the DNA, whereas the V and J calls and clone size are those reported in that table. This table has 100,000 to 120,000 clones, 82% appearing once. V was pared by 2 bases and J by 7 bases, with 7 bases of the junction left unmatched. The CDR3 loop spans 15 amino acids. Germline V CDR1 and CDR2: GTSNPN, SVGIG (reference sequence).

This receptor was taken from a woman between 18 and 29 years old in good health and CMV-seronegative. The J gene is TRBJ1-5, the V gene TRBV30; 11 nucleotides line up with TRBD1. The source material was PBMCs. The DNA of the CDR3 is TGTGCCTGGAGTCCCTTGGGGGACAGGGGGCAGCCCCAGCATTTT. Its translation: CAWSPLGDRGQPQHF.